Below are 14 T cell receptor beta chains sequenced from a single sample in a study of shared clonotypes between healthy human individuals. This table comes from immunoSEQ multiplex PCR, and its TCRdb copy is limited to in-frame clones, with some not included. The sample yields fewer than 550,000 clones, roughly 85% seen once. Source material: PBMCs. These receptors came from a woman aged 40 to 50 in good health. Some clones in this sample may be carry-over from other donors' samples.

This chain connects TRBV28 to TRBJ1-3, with D perhaps matching TRBD1 (5 bases). Germline loops: CDR1 MDHEN, CDR2 SYDVKM. The CDR3 is 15 amino acids. Deletions cut 6 bases from V and 0 bases from J, with 12 bases between. The CDR3 bases are TGTGCCAGCAGCCGTGGACACAGCTCTGGAAACACCATATATTTT. Its protein is CASSRGHSSGNTIYF.

The chain uses TRBV29-1 and TRBJ2-7, with TRBD1 identical over 9 bases. From germline, CDR1 is SQVTM and CDR2 ANQGSEA. V lost 6 bases, J lost 6 bases, and 3 bases stayed unmatched. The CDR3 is 11 amino acids. CDR3: CSVVQGAEQYF. The DNA of the CDR3 is TGCAGCGTCGTACAGGGGGCCGAGCAGTACTTC.

The chain links TRBV5-1 to TRBJ2-1; 14 bases are a match to TRBD2. Germline lookup yields CDR1 SGHRS and CDR2 YFSETQ. V lost 4 bases to trimming and J lost 9 bases; unmatched junction nucleotides: 12. CDR3 length: 17 residues. The CDR3 coding sequence is TGCGCCAGCAGCGCCGGGACTAGCGGGGGTAGACCCGGTGAGCAGTTCTTC. It is translated as CASSAGTSGGRPGEQFF. Together with reference TRBV5-1 and TRBJ2-1, the CDR3 gives the full variable domain: KAGVTQTPRYLIKTRGQQVTLSCSPISGHRSVSWYQQTPGQGLQFLFEYFSETQRNKGNFPGRFSGRQFSNSRSEMNVSTLELGDSALYLCASSAGTSGGRPGEQFFGPGTRLTVL.

The chain carries TRBV5-1 and TRBJ2-5, with D possibly being TRBD1 (6 bases). The CDR3 consists of 15 residues. Trimming shortened V by 2 bases and J by 4 bases, and 15 bases separated the two germline ends. Germline values: CDR1 SGHRS, CDR2 YFSETQ. CDR3 protein: CASSFGTIGRETQYF. The DNA for the CDR3 is TGCGCCAGCAGCTTCGGGACAATCGGCCGAGAGACCCAGTACTTC.

In DNA form, the CDR3 reads TGTGCCAGCAGCCAAGATGGCAGGGGTGAAGAGACCCAGTACTTC. Protein product: CASSQDGRGEETQYF. V and J are TRBV4-2 and TRBJ2-5, with D possibly TRBD1 on 6 matching bases. The CDR3 is made up of 15 amino acids. Trimming shortened V by 0 bases and J by 3 bases, and 11 bases separated the two germline ends. From germline, CDR1 is LGHNA and CDR2 YNFKEQ.

CDR3 protein: CASSRTVNSNQPQHF. The CDR3 DNA reads TGTGCCAGCTCACGGACAGTAAATAGCAATCAGCCCCAGCATTTT. The chain combines TRBV18 with TRBJ1-5, with D tentatively TRBD1 (6 bases). CDR1 is KGHSH and CDR2 is LQKENI in the germline V gene. This CDR3 spans 15 amino acids. Trimming shortened V by 4 bases and J by 0 bases, and 10 bases separated the two germline ends. Variable domain in full (rest from reference TRBV18 and TRBJ1-5): NAGVMQNPRHLVRRRGQEARLRCSPMKGHSHVYWYRQLPEEGLKFMVYLQKENIIDESGMPKERFSAEFPKEGPSILRIQQVVRGDSAAYFCASSRTVNSNQPQHFGDGTRLSIL.

This clone has just a few counts. The chain employs TRBV5-5 and TRBJ1-2; D not resolved. V shed 0 bases and J shed 7 bases, with 10 bases lying between them. The germline CDR1 and CDR2 sequences are SGHKS and YYEKEE (reference sequence). The CDR3 runs to 13 residues. This chain's CDR3 is CASSLDSLIGYTF. In nucleotides, the CDR3 is TGTGCCAGCAGCTTGGACAGCCTCATTGGCTACACCTTC.

About this clone: This specimen includes other DNA sequences encoding the same CDR3. The V gene is TRBV7-2, the J gene TRBJ2-1; D is unresolved. The CDR3 runs 11 residues. In germline, CDR1 is SGHTA, CDR2 FQGNSA. V was clipped by 5 bases and J by 4 bases, with 3 bases between them. Here the CDR3 reads CASSPYNEQFF. CDR3 coding DNA: TGTGCCAGCAGCCCGTACAATGAGCAGTTCTTC. The variable domain in full, with the rest retrieved from reference TRBV7-2 and TRBJ2-1, is GAGVSQSPSNKVTEKGKDVELRCDPISGHTALYWYRQSLGQGLEFLIYFQGNSAPDKSGLPSDRFSAERTGGSVSTLTIQRTQQEDSAVYLCASSPYNEQFFGPGTRLTVL.

The rearrangement uses TRBV6-1 and TRBJ2-7, with 7 bases fitting TRBD2. The V gene end was trimmed by 8 bases and the J gene end by 3 bases; junction bases not matched to a gene: 4. Germline V gene sequence: CDR1 MNHNS, CDR2 SASEGT. The CDR3 is 12 residues long. The CDR3 DNA is TGTGCCAGCTGGGGGGGTAACTACGAGCAGTACTTC. Its protein is CASWGGNYEQYF.

This clone was detected only a few times. The chain carries TRBV18 and TRBJ2-5; 7 positions match TRBD1. The CDR3 has 14 amino acids. J was trimmed by 2 bases and V by 3 bases; bases with no gene match: 3. The germline gives CDR1 KGHSH, CDR2 LQKENI. The DNA of the CDR3 is TGTGCCAGCTCACCGGGGACAGCTCAAGAGACCCAGTACTTC. Its protein is CASSPGTAQETQYF.

The CDR3 nucleotides are TGTGCCAGCAGCTTGTCCAAGGCCGTTTGGTATGGCTACACCTTC. This gives the protein CASSLSKAVWYGYTF. The chain carries TRBV5-5 and TRBJ1-2; D remains ambiguous. The CDR3 is made up of 15 amino acids. V dropped 1 base and J dropped 5 bases, with 15 bases sitting between them. Germline loops: CDR1 SGHKS, CDR2 YYEKEE (reference sequence).

The chain links TRBV19 to TRBJ2-2; tentatively, D is TRBD1 (5 bases). Germline V lookup: CDR1 LNHDA, CDR2 SQIVND (reference sequence). The ends were cut back, 4 bases at V and 0 bases at J, with 12 bases in the middle. The CDR3 is made up of 16 amino acids. CDR3 DNA sequence: TGTGCCAGTAGTAGCTCCTCGACAGCGAACACCGGGGAGCTGTTTTTT. Translation: CASSSSSTANTGELFF.

This clone showed up just once. The V call is TRBV6-6, the J call TRBJ1-1, with TRBD1 as a possible D gene (5 bases). The CDR3 loop spans 13 amino acids. The germline V gene encodes CDR1 MNHNY and CDR2 SVGAGI (reference sequence). Deletions cut 6 bases from V and 6 bases from J, with 14 bases between. CDR3 DNA: TGTGCCAGCAGCTCAACGGCAGGGTCTGAAGCTTTCTTT. Its protein product is CASSSTAGSEAFF.

The rearrangement joins TRBV15 to TRBJ2-1; maybe TRBD2 (5 bases). Germline CDR1 reads LNHNV; CDR2 reads YYDKDF (reference sequence). V lost 6 bases and J 10 bases, leaving 16 bases between the germline ends. The CDR3 length is 13 residues. The CDR3 region has the DNA TGTGCCACCAGGAATCCGGGAAGGGAGGAGCAGTTCTTC. Translation gives CATRNPGREEQFF.